The 27 T cell receptor beta chains presented below share a single source sample, sequenced in a study of beta chain features in type 1 diabetes. Reverse transcribing all isolated RNA meant expressed TCRB transcripts were sequenced. Libraries were prepared by immunoSEQ multiplex PCR; TCRdb keeps only in-frame clonotypes and omits some of them. The data contain 350,000 or so clones, about 20% of them singletons. Sequenced: naive CD4+ T cells from blood. The receptors originated from a young woman in good health.

The chain links TRBV2 to TRBJ2-1, with 10 bases lining up with TRBD2. The CDR3 runs 17 residues. V was clipped by 2 bases and J by 2 bases; unmatched bases: 6. Germline CDR1 and CDR2: SNHLY and FYNNEI. The CDR3 region has the DNA TGTGCCAGCAGTGAAAGCCTAGCGGGGGTTACCTACAATGAGCAGTTCTTC. Protein sequence: CASSESLAGVTYNEQFF.

Only a few counts were recorded for this clone. V gene TRBV2 combines with J gene TRBJ2-5; D call uncertain. This CDR3 is built from 11 residues. V dropped 3 bases and J dropped 7 bases, with 6 bases sitting between them. Looked up from germline, CDR1 is SNHLY and CDR2 is FYNNEI. CDR3 amino acids: CASSDLRTQYF. The CDR3 DNA follows: TGTGCCAGCAGTGACCTGAGGACCCAGTACTTC. The full variable domain, in which reference TRBV2 and TRBJ2-5 provide the parts outside the CDR3, is EPEVTQTPSHQVTQMGQEVILRCVPISNHLYFYWYRQILGQKVEFLVSFYNNEISEKSEIFDDQFSVERPDGSNFTLKIRSTKLEDSAMYFCASSDLRTQYFGPGTRLLVL.

This clone was seen a few times. The rearrangement joins TRBV7-8 to TRBJ2-6; 7 positions agree with TRBD1. The CDR3 extends over 16 amino acids. The trim removed 5 bases at V and 0 bases at J, leaving 4 bases unmatched. Looked up from germline, CDR1 is SGHVS and CDR2 is FQNEAQ. Here the CDR3 reads CASSHRDSSGANVLTF. The CDR3 DNA follows: TGTGCCAGCAGCCACCGGGACAGCTCTGGGGCCAACGTCCTGACTTTC.

The V call is TRBV5-1, the J call TRBJ2-3; 10 bases line up with TRBD2. CDR1 SGHRS and CDR2 YFSETQ come from the germline V gene. After removal of 1 base from V and 4 bases from J, the junction contained 9 bases not matched to a gene. The CDR3 runs to 17 residues. The CDR3 here is CASSLPQAGGPSDTQYF. CDR3 nucleotides: TGCGCCAGCAGCTTGCCCCAAGCGGGAGGGCCGTCAGATACGCAGTATTTT.

This clone was seen a few times. The chain has TRBV6-1 and TRBJ2-7; 7 nucleotides match TRBD2. Germline CDR1 is MNHNS and CDR2 is SASEGT. This CDR3 has 15 amino acids. The trim removed 2 bases at V and 7 bases at J, leaving 11 bases unmatched. The CDR3 loop is CASSEWEGRLREQYF. DNA of the CDR3: TGTGCCAGCAGTGAATGGGAGGGCCGTTTGCGGGAGCAGTACTTC.

In DNA form, the CDR3 reads TGTGCCAGCAGTTACTCTACAGGGACCCCAGATACGCAGTATTTT. Translating gives CASSYSTGTPDTQYF. The chain combines TRBV6-5 with TRBJ2-3; tentative D call: TRBD1 (6 bases). Germline CDR1 and CDR2: MNHEY and SVGAGI. V gave up 0 bases and J gave up 4 bases, with 11 bases separating them. CDR3 length equals 15 residues.

Only one count was recorded for this clone. The chain employs TRBV19 and TRBJ2-3, with TRBD2 identical over 7 bases. V shed 6 bases and J 2 bases; nucleotides not matched to a gene: 2. Germline V CDR1 and CDR2: LNHDA, SQIVND (reference sequence). CDR3 length: 13 amino acids. The DNA for the CDR3 is TGTGCCAGTAGAGGGACTACCACAGATACGCAGTATTTT. Amino acids: CASRGTTTDTQYF.

This chain links TRBV30 with TRBJ1-5; possibly TRBD1 for D (6 bases). The CDR3 extends over 13 amino acids. Germline V gene data show CDR1 as GTSNPN and CDR2 as SVGIG (reference sequence). The germline V and J ends were trimmed by 1 base and 7 bases, with 11 bases remaining between them. In nucleotides, the CDR3 is TGTGCCTGGAGTGACGCAGGGGACCAGCCCCAGCATTTT. Amino acid sequence: CAWSDAGDQPQHF.

The chain links TRBV20-1 to TRBJ1-1; maybe TRBD1 (5 bases). The CDR3 is made up of 11 amino acids. Germline CDR1 and CDR2: DFQATT and SNEGSKA (reference sequence). V shed 6 bases and J shed 6 bases, with 11 bases lying between them. CDR3 region: CSATDSSEAFF. The DNA for the CDR3 is TGCAGTGCAACAGACAGCTCTGAAGCTTTCTTT.

This clone was picked up a small number of times. The chain uses TRBV7-2 and TRBJ2-3; 14 bases agree with TRBD2. The V and J ends lost 5 bases and 1 base, in that order; junction bases with no gene match: 2. Germline CDR1 is SGHTA and CDR2 is FQGNSA. This CDR3 region has 16 residues. The DNA for the CDR3 is TGTGCCAGCAGCGAGGGACTAGCGGGGGGCACAGATACGCAGTATTTT. Protein sequence: CASSEGLAGGTDTQYF.

The genes are TRBV4-1 and TRBJ2-5, with 14 bases lining up with TRBD2. V lost 1 base, J lost 6 bases, and 4 bases stayed unmatched. The CDR3 is made up of 16 amino acids. Germline CDR1 is MGHRA and CDR2 is YSYEKL. CDR3 region: CASSQGLAGGRKTQYF. The CDR3 DNA sequence: TGCGCCAGCAGCCAAGGACTAGCGGGGGGGCGGAAGACCCAGTACTTC.

This sequence joins TRBV5-1 and TRBJ1-6; D remains unclear. CDR3 length: 15 residues. Germline values: CDR1 SGHRS, CDR2 YFSETQ. V was trimmed by 1 base and J by 10 bases, leaving 15 bases between them. CDR3 coding DNA: TGCGCCAGCAGCTTGTGGGCCCAAACGGGGTCACCCCTCCACTTT. Its translation: CASSLWAQTGSPLHF.

In its sample, this clone was seen a few times. The CDR3 sequence: CASTPGLAGYNEQFF. CDR3 DNA sequence: TGTGCCAGCACCCCCGGACTAGCGGGGTACAATGAGCAGTTCTTC. V and J are TRBV6-5 and TRBJ2-1; 12 nucleotides line up with TRBD2. Germline trimming cut 7 bases from V and 4 bases from J; bases unmatched to any gene: 5. Germline V gives CDR1 MNHEY, CDR2 SVGAGI. The CDR3 is 15 residues long.

J is TRBJ2-1 and V is TRBV5-4; TRBD2 is a possible D gene (5 bases). Germline-derived CDR1 and CDR2 are SGHNT and YYREEE (reference sequence). The CDR3 contains 13 residues. V lost 4 bases to trimming and J lost 6 bases, with 11 bases between them. CDR3 sequence reads: CASSLERLNEQFF. The CDR3 DNA sequence: TGTGCCAGCAGCCTAGAGCGGCTCAATGAGCAGTTCTTC.

This clone was seen a few times. The rearrangement uses TRBV5-1 and TRBJ2-4; D is possibly TRBD2 (6 bases). Trimming removed 7 bases at V and 6 bases at J, with 17 bases between. CDR1 is SGHRS and CDR2 is YFSETQ in the germline V gene. The CDR3 sequence is 14 residues long. The CDR3 loop reads CASSPGTPSNIQYF. The CDR3 region has the DNA TGCGCCAGCTCCCCCGGGACTCCTTCAAACATTCAGTACTTC.

This clone was observed a handful of times. This chain connects TRBV29-1 to TRBJ2-3, with 7 bases that match TRBD2. The CDR3 consists of 14 residues. Germline CDR1 reads SQVTM; CDR2 reads ANQGSEA. The J segment lost 0 bases and the V segment lost 1 base, leaving 1 base of the junction unmatched. In DNA, the CDR3 is TGCAGCGTTGAAGGGACTAGAAGCACAGATACGCAGTATTTT. It translates to CSVEGTRSTDTQYF.

This clone was seen more than once but under ten times. The genes are TRBV4-3 and TRBJ1-2, with 11 bases that match TRBD1. V shed 1 base and J 6 bases; nucleotides not matched to a gene: 7. The CDR3 consists of 16 residues. Germline V gene lookup returns CDR1 LGHNA and CDR2 YSLEER. In DNA form, the CDR3 reads TGCGCCAGCAGCCAAGCTTCCGGACAGGGGGCCCATGGCTACACCTTC. Encoded protein: CASSQASGQGAHGYTF.

In this sample, this clone turned up a few times. The V and J genes are TRBV11-2 and TRBJ2-1; D is unresolved. Looked up from germline, CDR1 is SGHAT and CDR2 is FQNNGV. The V end was cut by 0 bases, the J end by 9 bases, with 12 bases between. CDR3 length equals 14 residues. The CDR3 region has the DNA TGTGCCAGCAGCTTAGATCCTTTCCCCGTTGAGCAGTTCTTC. It encodes CASSLDPFPVEQFF.

V and J are TRBV11-3 and TRBJ2-1; weak D call: TRBD2 (5 bases). Germline V lookup: CDR1 SGHNT, CDR2 YENEEA. The CDR3 covers 13 residues. The V gene lost 5 bases and the J gene lost 4 bases, with 9 bases spanning the gap. CDR3 residues: CASSVSGYNEQFF. The CDR3 DNA sequence: TGTGCCAGCAGCGTAAGCGGTTACAATGAGCAGTTCTTC.

This clone was picked up a small number of times. The V and J genes are TRBV28 and TRBJ2-7; 8 bases line up with TRBD2. Germline V lookup: CDR1 MDHEN, CDR2 SYDVKM. The CDR3 contains 13 residues. V lost 11 bases and J lost 6; bases outside the gene matches: 12. This chain's CDR3 is CAGSGGGPLEQYF. In nucleotides, the CDR3 is TGTGCCGGGAGTGGCGGGGGGCCCCTCGAGCAGTACTTC.

This clone was picked up a small number of times. The chain is built from TRBV5-4 and TRBJ2-3; 7 bases are shared with TRBD1. CDR3 size: 15 residues. V lost 0 bases, J lost 2 bases, and 3 bases stayed unmatched. The germline CDR1 and CDR2 sequences are SGHNT and YYREEE (reference sequence). The CDR3 coding sequence is TGTGCCAGCAGCTTGGGGCAGGGGGACACAGATACGCAGTATTTT. Its translation: CASSLGQGDTDTQYF.

The chain recombines TRBV2 with TRBJ2-1, with TRBD2 matching over 9 bases. V lost 4 bases, J lost 4 bases, and 11 bases stayed unmatched. This CDR3 is built from 17 residues. Per germline, CDR1 SNHLY and CDR2 FYNNEI. CDR3 sequence: CASSGVVRLAGYNEQFF. Here the CDR3 DNA reads TGTGCCAGCAGTGGGGTCGTCCGTCTAGCGGGGTACAATGAGCAGTTCTTC.

The chain carries TRBV2 and TRBJ1-2; D might be TRBD1 (5 bases). Per germline, CDR1 SNHLY and CDR2 FYNNEI. The CDR3 is 12 residues long. V was clipped by 1 base and J by 7 bases, with 7 bases between them. As DNA, the CDR3 is TGTGCCAGCAGTGAAGTTAGGGGTGGCTACACCTTC. Protein: CASSEVRGGYTF.

DNA of the CDR3: TGTGCCAGCAGCTTAGGATCAGGGTTGAAGAGTGGCTACACCTTC. This codes for CASSLGSGLKSGYTF. V and J are TRBV7-2 and TRBJ1-2; a weak D match, TRBD1 (5 bases). CDR3 size: 15 residues. Deletions cut 1 base from V and 7 bases from J, with 16 bases between. CDR1 and CDR2 from the germline V gene are SGHTA and FQGNSA. The full variable domain, in which reference TRBV7-2 and TRBJ1-2 provide the parts outside the CDR3, is GAGVSQSPSNKVTEKGKDVELRCDPISGHTALYWYRQSLGQGLEFLIYFQGNSAPDKSGLPSDRFSAERTGGSVSTLTIQRTQQEDSAVYLCASSLGSGLKSGYTFGSGTRLTVV.

Details on this clone: The sample holds other DNA sequences that translate to the same CDR3. J is TRBJ2-2 and V is TRBV30, with D perhaps TRBD1 (5 bases). CDR1 GTSNPN and CDR2 SVGIG come from the germline V gene (reference sequence). V shed 0 bases and J shed 5 bases, with 7 bases lying between them. The CDR3 is 13 amino acids. In nucleotides, the CDR3 is TGTGCCTGGAGTGTAAGGGGAACCGGGGAGCTGTTTTTT. Amino acid sequence: CAWSVRGTGELFF.

In its sample, this clone was seen a few times. The CDR3 DNA is TGCGCCAGCAGCTTGGGTGAGCGTAGCTCTGGAAACACCATATATTTT. It translates to CASSLGERSSGNTIYF. The rearrangement uses TRBV5-1 and TRBJ1-3; unclear D gene. This CDR3 spans 16 amino acids. The germline V gene encodes CDR1 SGHRS and CDR2 YFSETQ. V lost 0 bases and J lost 0, with 10 bases in between.

This chain uses TRBV6-5 with TRBJ1-5; D gene uncertain. From germline, CDR1 is MNHEY and CDR2 SVGAGI. V lost 2 bases and J 0 bases, leaving 5 bases between the germline ends. The CDR3 is 14 amino acids. This CDR3 is CASSYGSSNQPQHF. In DNA form, the CDR3 reads TGTGCCAGCAGTTACGGGAGTAGCAATCAGCCCCAGCATTTT.